The rows below give T cell receptor beta chains drawn from one sample of a study of cytomegalovirus exposure and HLA in healthy donors. Repertoires were generated with immunoSEQ multiplex PCR, while TCRdb's copy carries only in-frame clones and drops some. The table includes approximately 100,000 clones, 74% detected once. Sequencing was performed on PBMCs. The origin of the receptors is a human donor in good health. Each CDR3 is given with its conserved first and last residue. Fields, in order: CDR3 protein, CDR3 DNA, clone size, J gene, D gene, V gene. The D gene is left open where the match is weak. Clone size is shown for a subset of rows, as once, few, many or a class of expanded clone.

CDR3 protein: CASSPHGRGAGNTIYF
CDR3 DNA: TGTGCCAGCAGTCCTCACGGGCGGGGGGCTGGAAACACCATATATTTT
clone size: .
J gene: TRBJ1-3
D gene: .
V gene: TRBV28

CDR3 protein: CASSAQDRIPAYEQYF
CDR3 DNA: TGTGCCAGCAGCGCTCAAGACAGGATACCCGCCTACGAGCAGTACTTC
clone size: .
J gene: TRBJ2-7
D gene: .
V gene: TRBV9

CDR3 protein: CASHTLAGGVQETQYF
CDR3 DNA: TGTGCCAGCCATACATTAGCGGGAGGGGTCCAAGAGACCCAGTACTTC
clone size: once
J gene: TRBJ2-5
D gene: .
V gene: TRBV21-1

CDR3 protein: CASSLAGPQHF
CDR3 DNA: TGTGCCAGCAGCCTCGCCGGGCCCCAGCATTTT
clone size: .
J gene: TRBJ1-5
D gene: .
V gene: TRBV7-2

CDR3 protein: CASSLVGGSGNTIYF
CDR3 DNA: TGTGCCAGCAGCTTAGTGGGGGGATCTGGAAACACCATATATTTT
clone size: .
J gene: TRBJ1-3
D gene: .
V gene: TRBV7-8

CDR3 protein: CAWSVAGSDSPLHF
CDR3 DNA: TGTGCCTGGAGTGTGGCAGGGTCGGATTCACCCCTCCACTTT
clone size: .
J gene: TRBJ1-6
D gene: .
V gene: TRBV30

CDR3 protein: CASSLAGGESSPLHF
CDR3 DNA: TGCGCCAGCAGCTTGGCAGGGGGCGAAAGTTCACCCCTCCACTTT
clone size: .
J gene: TRBJ1-6
D gene: TRBD1
V gene: TRBV5-1

CDR3 protein: CASRGLMNTEAFF
CDR3 DNA: TGTGCCAGCAGGGGACTCATGAACACTGAAGCTTTCTTT
clone size: .
J gene: TRBJ1-1
D gene: .
V gene: TRBV25-1

CDR3 protein: CASIGTGNTEAFF
CDR3 DNA: TGTGCCAGCATCGGGACAGGGAACACTGAAGCTTTCTTT
clone size: few
J gene: TRBJ1-1
D gene: TRBD1
V gene: TRBV6-5

CDR3 protein: CASSDSIWSTEAFF
CDR3 DNA: TGTGCCAGCAGTGACTCGATTTGGAGCACTGAAGCTTTCTTT
clone size: .
J gene: TRBJ1-1
D gene: .
V gene: TRBV6-4

CDR3 protein: CAWGRRDSEAFF
CDR3 DNA: TGTGCCTGGGGTAGACGGGACTCTGAAGCTTTCTTT
clone size: few
J gene: TRBJ1-1
D gene: .
V gene: TRBV30

CDR3 protein: CASSEPPTSGAYEQYF
CDR3 DNA: TGTGCCAGCAGTGAACCCCCGACTAGCGGAGCCTACGAGCAGTACTTC
clone size: .
J gene: TRBJ2-7
D gene: TRBD2
V gene: TRBV2

CDR3 protein: CASSPSLAGAEGGAKTQYF
CDR3 DNA: TGTGCCAGCAGCCCTTCACTAGCGGGAGCTGAGGGAGGAGCAAAGACCCAGTACTTC
clone size: .
J gene: TRBJ2-5
D gene: TRBD2
V gene: TRBV5-4

CDR3 protein: CASSWGLAGAYNEQFF
CDR3 DNA: TGCGCCAGCAGCTGGGGACTAGCGGGAGCCTACAATGAGCAGTTCTTC
clone size: .
J gene: TRBJ2-1
D gene: TRBD2
V gene: TRBV5-1

CDR3 protein: CASSFYTGNSGNTIYF
CDR3 DNA: TGTGCCAGCAGTTTTTATACAGGGAACTCTGGAAACACCATATATTTT
clone size: .
J gene: TRBJ1-3
D gene: .
V gene: TRBV2

CDR3 protein: CASSAQGNRAYEQYF
CDR3 DNA: TGTGCCAGCAGCGCCCAGGGAAACAGGGCCTACGAGCAGTACTTC
clone size: .
J gene: TRBJ2-7
D gene: .
V gene: TRBV25-1

CDR3 protein: CATSRAGQSYEQYF
CDR3 DNA: TGTGCCACCAGCAGAGCAGGACAGTCGTACGAGCAGTACTTC
clone size: .
J gene: TRBJ2-7
D gene: .
V gene: TRBV15

CDR3 protein: CASGPSRRPQHF
CDR3 DNA: TGTGCCAGCGGGCCCTCCCGTAGGCCCCAGCATTTT
clone size: .
J gene: TRBJ1-5
D gene: .
V gene: TRBV28

CDR3 protein: CASSRTGSERIQYF
CDR3 DNA: TGTGCCAGCAGTAGGACAGGGAGTGAGCGCATTCAGTACTTC
clone size: .
J gene: TRBJ2-4
D gene: TRBD1
V gene: TRBV28

CDR3 protein: CASSENSGRASYGYTF
CDR3 DNA: TGTGCCAGCAGCGAAAATAGCGGGAGAGCTTCCTATGGCTACACCTTC
clone size: .
J gene: TRBJ1-2
D gene: .
V gene: TRBV11-2

CDR3 protein: CASSLRLGEKLFF
CDR3 DNA: TGTGCCAGCAGCTTACGACTTGGTGAAAAACTGTTTTTT
clone size: .
J gene: TRBJ1-4
D gene: .
V gene: TRBV7-9

CDR3 protein: CASSIGLLSGTQYF
CDR3 DNA: TGTGCCAGCAGCATAGGACTCCTCAGTGGGACCCAGTACTTC
clone size: .
J gene: TRBJ2-5
D gene: .
V gene: TRBV5-4

CDR3 protein: CTSSRGAGKEAAQETQYF
CDR3 DNA: TGCACCAGCAGCCGGGGTGCGGGGAAAGAAGCGGCTCAAGAGACCCAGTACTTC
clone size: .
J gene: TRBJ2-5
D gene: .
V gene: TRBV1

CDR3 protein: CAWTKVAQETQYF
CDR3 DNA: TGTGCCTGGACGAAAGTAGCACAAGAGACCCAGTACTTC
clone size: .
J gene: TRBJ2-5
D gene: .
V gene: TRBV30

CDR3 protein: CASSPRTSGRAQEQYF
CDR3 DNA: TGCGCCAGCAGCCCTCGGACTAGCGGGAGGGCCCAGGAGCAGTACTTC
clone size: .
J gene: TRBJ2-7
D gene: TRBD2
V gene: TRBV5-1

CDR3 protein: CASSQEGTGGNQPQHF
CDR3 DNA: TGTGCCAGCAGCCAAGAGGGGACAGGGGGCAATCAGCCCCAGCATTTT
clone size: .
J gene: TRBJ1-5
D gene: TRBD1
V gene: TRBV4-2

CDR3 protein: CASSLRLAADTQYF
CDR3 DNA: TGTGCCAGCAGTTTAAGACTAGCGGCAGATACGCAGTATTTT
clone size: few
J gene: TRBJ2-3
D gene: TRBD2
V gene: TRBV27

CDR3 protein: CSVGQGRTAEAFF
CDR3 DNA: TGCAGCGTTGGTCAGGGCCGAACGGCCGAAGCTTTCTTT
clone size: .
J gene: TRBJ1-1
D gene: .
V gene: TRBV29-1

CDR3 protein: CASSQTRLGTDTQYF
CDR3 DNA: TGTGCCAGCAGCCAGACTCGACTAGGCACAGATACGCAGTATTTT
clone size: .
J gene: TRBJ2-3
D gene: .
V gene: TRBV4-2

CDR3 protein: CASSGTGMSYEQYF
CDR3 DNA: TGTGCCTCCTCCGGGACAGGGATGTCCTACGAGCAGTACTTC
clone size: .
J gene: TRBJ2-7
D gene: TRBD1
V gene: TRBV30

CDR3 protein: CASSWSLDSSYEQYF
CDR3 DNA: TGTGCCAGCAGTTGGAGTTTAGACAGCTCCTACGAGCAGTACTTC
clone size: .
J gene: TRBJ2-7
D gene: .
V gene: TRBV27

CDR3 protein: CASSPHRGETQYF
CDR3 DNA: TGTGCCAGCAGCCCCCACAGGGGCGAGACCCAGTACTTC
clone size: .
J gene: TRBJ2-5
D gene: TRBD1
V gene: TRBV7-2

CDR3 protein: CASSEARGGRGRQPQHF
CDR3 DNA: TGTGCCAGCAGTGAAGCTCGCGGAGGGCGAGGAAGGCAGCCCCAGCATTTT
clone size: .
J gene: TRBJ1-5
D gene: .
V gene: TRBV6-1

CDR3 protein: CASSGTSGRSSYNEQFF
CDR3 DNA: TGTGCCAGCAGTGGAACTAGCGGGAGGAGCTCCTACAATGAGCAGTTCTTC
clone size: few
J gene: TRBJ2-1
D gene: TRBD2
V gene: TRBV6-4

CDR3 protein: CASSLEGQPPRYTF
CDR3 DNA: TGCGCCAGCAGCTTGGAGGGACAGCCTCCCCGCTACACCTTC
clone size: .
J gene: TRBJ1-2
D gene: TRBD1
V gene: TRBV5-1

CDR3 protein: CASSPLAGGGAATQYF
CDR3 DNA: TGTGCCAGCAGTCCACTAGCGGGAGGGGGAGCAGCTACGCAGTATTTT
clone size: .
J gene: TRBJ2-3
D gene: TRBD2
V gene: TRBV27

CDR3 protein: CASPRGRNYGYTF
CDR3 DNA: TGTGCCAGTCCCCGGGGGAGGAACTATGGCTACACCTTC
clone size: .
J gene: TRBJ1-2
D gene: .
V gene: TRBV2

CDR3 protein: CASSEGVRANYGYTF
CDR3 DNA: TGTGCCAGCAGTGAAGGGGTTCGGGCTAACTATGGCTACACCTTC
clone size: .
J gene: TRBJ1-2
D gene: .
V gene: TRBV2

CDR3 protein: CASSPSGTGYEQYF
CDR3 DNA: TGTGCCAGCAGCCCTTCGGGGACTGGATACGAGCAGTACTTC
clone size: .
J gene: TRBJ2-7
D gene: .
V gene: TRBV9

CDR3 protein: CASRRQGRSTDTQYF
CDR3 DNA: TGTGCCAGTAGGCGACAGGGGAGGAGCACAGATACGCAGTATTTT
clone size: .
J gene: TRBJ2-3
D gene: TRBD1
V gene: TRBV19

CDR3 protein: CASSEAGQGHFSGANVLTF
CDR3 DNA: TGTGCCAGCAGTGAAGCGGGTCAGGGACATTTCTCTGGGGCCAACGTCCTGACTTTC
clone size: few
J gene: TRBJ2-6
D gene: .
V gene: TRBV2

CDR3 protein: CASSVIQGSYEQYF
CDR3 DNA: TGTGCCAGCAGCGTAATACAGGGTTCCTACGAGCAGTACTTC
clone size: .
J gene: TRBJ2-7
D gene: .
V gene: TRBV2

CDR3 protein: CASSLDLAPYNEQFF
CDR3 DNA: TGTGCCAGCAGCTTAGACCTAGCGCCCTACAATGAGCAGTTCTTC
clone size: .
J gene: TRBJ2-1
D gene: .
V gene: TRBV7-2

CDR3 protein: CASSSRPTGTNEKLFF
CDR3 DNA: TGTGCCAGCAGTTCACGACCCACAGGGACTAATGAAAAACTGTTTTTT
clone size: .
J gene: TRBJ1-4
D gene: .
V gene: TRBV6-5

CDR3 protein: CAISRGSMNTEAFF
CDR3 DNA: TGTGCCATCTCCCGGGGTTCAATGAACACTGAAGCTTTCTTT
clone size: once
J gene: TRBJ1-1
D gene: .
V gene: TRBV28

CDR3 protein: CASSSRGASSYNEQFF
CDR3 DNA: TGTGCCAGCAGCTCCAGGGGGGCTAGCTCCTACAATGAGCAGTTCTTC
clone size: .
J gene: TRBJ2-1
D gene: .
V gene: TRBV7-2